This TCR beta chain is from a study of PD-L1 blockade in urothelial cancer. TCRdb keeps only in-frame clones here, not all; method: immunoSEQ multiplex PCR. The sample includes 20,000 to 25,000 clones, more than 70% of them seen just once. Time point here: peripheral blood 6 weeks after treatment start. CDR3 length: 15 residues. V was clipped by 4 bases and J by 2 bases; unmatched bases: 5. Germline CDR1 LNHDA, CDR2 SQIVND (reference sequence). The sample here was PBMCs, taken around atezolizumab (anti-PD-L1) treatment. This receptor was identified in a man in his 70s with urothelial cancer. The genes are TRBV19 and TRBJ2-1; 7 bases map to TRBD2. The CDR3, as DNA: TGTGCCAGTAGTAAAGGGAGGGTCGCCTACAATGAGCAGTTCTTC. Translation: CASSKGRVAYNEQFF.